This T cell receptor (beta chain) was sequenced in a study of blood T cell repertoires in COVID-19. Method: immunoSEQ multiplex PCR; TCRdb's copy keeps in-frame clones and lacks some. This table has 150,000 to 200,000 clones, just over 90% appearing once. Material for sequencing was peripheral blood. This receptor was taken from a woman aged 60 to 75 with COVID-19, enrolled during active disease.

Here the CDR3 DNA reads TGTGCCACCAGCAGAGAAAAGCGCGGGAATAATGAAAAACTGTTTTTT. Translation gives CATSREKRGNNEKLFF. This chain joins TRBV15 and TRBJ1-4; D remains ambiguous. The CDR3 spans 16 residues. Germline V gene lookup returns CDR1 LNHNV and CDR2 YYDKDF (reference sequence). Trimming shortened V by 0 bases and J by 4 bases, and 12 bases separated the two germline ends.